A few counts support the clone carrying this T cell receptor beta chain. These data belong to a study of radiotherapy plus CTLA-4 blockade in lung cancer. Clones were read by immunoSEQ multiplex PCR, and TCRdb kept only the in-frame ones, dropping some. The data show around 56,000 clones, roughly 80% seen once. Focal radiation plus CTLA-4 blockade with ipilimumab was administered to patients who had chemo-refractory metastatic non-small-cell lung cancer. The CDR3 length is 15 residues. The germline CDR1 and CDR2 sequences are MNHEY and SVGAGI. V lost 6 bases to trimming and J lost 4 bases; unmatched junction nucleotides: 11.

The source is a human donor with non-small cell lung cancer who had a complete response to radiotherapy plus ipilimumab. Sample: peripheral blood, taken from a patient treated with radiotherapy plus ipilimumab. This chain connects TRBV6-5 to TRBJ1-2, with 7 positions matching TRBD1. CDR3 sequence (DNA): TGTGCCAGCAGCCCCCCCCAGGGGGACATCTATGGCTACACCTTC. Its translation: CASSPPQGDIYGYTF.